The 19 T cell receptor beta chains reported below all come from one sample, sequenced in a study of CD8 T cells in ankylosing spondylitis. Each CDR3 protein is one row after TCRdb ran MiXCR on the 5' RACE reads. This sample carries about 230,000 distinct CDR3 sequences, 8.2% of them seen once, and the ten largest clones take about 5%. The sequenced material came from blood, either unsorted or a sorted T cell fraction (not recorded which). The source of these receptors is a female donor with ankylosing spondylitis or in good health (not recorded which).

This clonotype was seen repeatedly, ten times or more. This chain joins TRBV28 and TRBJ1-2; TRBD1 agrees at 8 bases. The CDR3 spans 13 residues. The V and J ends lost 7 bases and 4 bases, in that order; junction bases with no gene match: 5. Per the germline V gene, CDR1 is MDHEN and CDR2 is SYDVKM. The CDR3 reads CASKQQGGYGYTF. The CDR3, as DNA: TGTGCCAGCAAGCAACAGGGGGGCTATGGCTACACCTTC.

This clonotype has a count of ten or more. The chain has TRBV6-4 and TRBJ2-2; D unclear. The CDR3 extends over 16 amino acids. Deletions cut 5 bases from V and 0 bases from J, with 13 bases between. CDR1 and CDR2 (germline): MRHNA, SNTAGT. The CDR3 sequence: CASSPRDPPNTGELFF. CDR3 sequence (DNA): TGTGCCAGCAGTCCTCGAGACCCACCGAACACCGGGGAGCTGTTTTTT.

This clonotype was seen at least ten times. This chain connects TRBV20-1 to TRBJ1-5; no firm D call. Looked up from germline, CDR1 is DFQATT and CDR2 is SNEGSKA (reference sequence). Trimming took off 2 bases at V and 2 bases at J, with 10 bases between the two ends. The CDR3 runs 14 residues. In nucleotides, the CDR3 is TGCAGTGCTAGACCTTCGGCCCGCAATCAGCCCCAGCATTTT. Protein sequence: CSARPSARNQPQHF.

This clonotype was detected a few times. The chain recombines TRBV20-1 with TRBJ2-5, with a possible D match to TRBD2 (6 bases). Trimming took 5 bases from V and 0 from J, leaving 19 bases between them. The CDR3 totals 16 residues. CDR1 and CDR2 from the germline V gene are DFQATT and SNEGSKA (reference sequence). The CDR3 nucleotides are TGCAGTGCTGAACCCCCGGGACTCCAGTACCAAGAGACCCAGTACTTC. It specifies CSAEPPGLQYQETQYF.

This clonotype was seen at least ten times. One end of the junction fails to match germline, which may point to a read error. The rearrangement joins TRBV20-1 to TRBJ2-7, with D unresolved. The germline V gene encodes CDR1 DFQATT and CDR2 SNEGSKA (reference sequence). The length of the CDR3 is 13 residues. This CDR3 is CSARGPSSYEQYF. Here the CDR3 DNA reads TGCAGTGCCAGAGGCCCCAGCTCCTACGAGCAGTACTTC.

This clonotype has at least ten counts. The CDR3 loop reads CASSKQGPTGINTEAFF. In DNA form, the CDR3 reads TGCGCCAGCAGTAAACAGGGCCCAACGGGAATAAACACTGAAGCTTTCTTT. The V call is TRBV5-1, the J call TRBJ1-1; D is possibly TRBD1 (6 bases). The CDR3 has 17 residues. Between the trimmed V and J ends, which lost 5 bases and 2 bases, there was a span of 22 bases. CDR1 SGHRS and CDR2 YFSETQ come from the germline V gene.

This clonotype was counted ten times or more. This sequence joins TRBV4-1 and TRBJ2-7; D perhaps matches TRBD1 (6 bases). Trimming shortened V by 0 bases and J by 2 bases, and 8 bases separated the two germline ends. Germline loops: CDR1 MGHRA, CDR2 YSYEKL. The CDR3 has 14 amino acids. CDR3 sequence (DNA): TGCGCCAGCAGCCAAGAATGGGACACCTACGAGCAGTACTTC. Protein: CASSQEWDTYEQYF.

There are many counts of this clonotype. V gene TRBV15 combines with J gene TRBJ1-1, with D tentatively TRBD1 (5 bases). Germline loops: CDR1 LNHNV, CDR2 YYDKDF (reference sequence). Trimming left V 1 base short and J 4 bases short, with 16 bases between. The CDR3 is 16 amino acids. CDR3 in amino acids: CATSRGISAGLTEAFF. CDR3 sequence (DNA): TGTGCCACCAGCAGAGGGATCAGTGCAGGGCTCACTGAAGCTTTCTTT.

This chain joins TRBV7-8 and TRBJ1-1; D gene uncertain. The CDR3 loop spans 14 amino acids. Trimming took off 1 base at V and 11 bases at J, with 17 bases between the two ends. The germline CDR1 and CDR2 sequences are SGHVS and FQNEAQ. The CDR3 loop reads CASSLGRPRTEAFF. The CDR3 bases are TGTGCCAGCAGCTTAGGCCGTCCCCGGACGGAGGCTTTCTTT. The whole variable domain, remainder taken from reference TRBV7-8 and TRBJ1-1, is GAGVSQSPRYKVAKRGQDVALRCDPISGHVSLFWYQQALGQGPEFLTYFQNEAQLDKSGLPSDRFFAERPEGSVSTLKIQRTQQEDSAVYLCASSLGRPRTEAFFGQGTRLTVV.

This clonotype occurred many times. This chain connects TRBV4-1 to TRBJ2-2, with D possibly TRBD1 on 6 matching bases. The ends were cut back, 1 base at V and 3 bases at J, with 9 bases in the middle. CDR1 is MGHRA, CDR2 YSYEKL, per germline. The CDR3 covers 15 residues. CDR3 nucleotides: TGCGCCAGCAGCCAAGCAGAGGGGGACACCGGGGAGCTGTTTTTT. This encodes CASSQAEGDTGELFF.

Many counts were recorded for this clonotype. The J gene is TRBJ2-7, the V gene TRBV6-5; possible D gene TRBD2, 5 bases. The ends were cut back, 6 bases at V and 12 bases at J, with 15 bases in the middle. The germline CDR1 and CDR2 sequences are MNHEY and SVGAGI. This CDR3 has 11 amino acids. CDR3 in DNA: TGTGCCAGCAGCGATTTAGCGACCCCGTACTTC. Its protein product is CASSDLATPYF.

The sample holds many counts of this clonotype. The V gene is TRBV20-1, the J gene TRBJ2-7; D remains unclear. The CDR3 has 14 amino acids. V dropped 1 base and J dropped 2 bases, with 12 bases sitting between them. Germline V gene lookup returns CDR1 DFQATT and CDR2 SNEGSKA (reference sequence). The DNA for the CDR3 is TGCAGTGCTAGAGTCCCGGCGGACCCCTACGAGCAGTACTTC. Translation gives CSARVPADPYEQYF.

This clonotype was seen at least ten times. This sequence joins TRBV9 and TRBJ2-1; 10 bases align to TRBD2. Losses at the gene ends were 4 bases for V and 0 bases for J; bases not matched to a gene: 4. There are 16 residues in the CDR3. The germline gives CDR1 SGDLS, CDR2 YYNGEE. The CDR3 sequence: CASSTSGTSSYNEQFF. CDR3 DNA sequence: TGTGCCAGCAGCACTAGCGGGACTAGCTCCTACAATGAGCAGTTCTTC.

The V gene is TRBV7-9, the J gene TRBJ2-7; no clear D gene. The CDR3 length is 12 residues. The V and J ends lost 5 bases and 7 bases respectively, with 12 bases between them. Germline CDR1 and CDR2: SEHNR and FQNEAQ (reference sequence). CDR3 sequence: CASSPTPFEQYF. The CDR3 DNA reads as TGTGCCAGCAGCCCCACACCTTTTGAGCAGTACTTC.

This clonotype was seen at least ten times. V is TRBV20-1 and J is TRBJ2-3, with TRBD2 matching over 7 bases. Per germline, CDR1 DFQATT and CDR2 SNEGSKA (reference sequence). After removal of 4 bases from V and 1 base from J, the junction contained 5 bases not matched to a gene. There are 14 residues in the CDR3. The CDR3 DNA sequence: TGCAGTGCTATCTCTAGCGGTGGCACAGATACGCAGTATTTT. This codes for CSAISSGGTDTQYF.

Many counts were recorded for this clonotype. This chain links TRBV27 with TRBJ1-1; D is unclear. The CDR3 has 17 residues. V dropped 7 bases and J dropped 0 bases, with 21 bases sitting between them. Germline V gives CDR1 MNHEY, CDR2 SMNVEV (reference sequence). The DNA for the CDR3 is TGTGCCAGCATCCGGAGAGCCGAAGGACGGATGAACACTGAAGCTTTCTTT. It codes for CASIRRAEGRMNTEAFF.

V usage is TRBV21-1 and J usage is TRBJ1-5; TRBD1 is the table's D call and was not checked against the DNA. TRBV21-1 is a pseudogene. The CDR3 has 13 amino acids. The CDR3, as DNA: TGTGCCAGCAGCGGGACGAGCAATCAGCCCCAGCATTTT. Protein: CASSGTSNQPQHF.

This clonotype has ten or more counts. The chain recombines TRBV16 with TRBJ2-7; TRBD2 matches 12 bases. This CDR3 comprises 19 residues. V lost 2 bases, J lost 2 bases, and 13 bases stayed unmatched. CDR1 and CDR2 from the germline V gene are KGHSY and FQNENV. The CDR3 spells CASSQLQGLAGIRAYEQYF. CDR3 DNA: TGTGCCAGCAGCCAACTGCAAGGACTAGCGGGAATCAGGGCCTACGAGCAGTACTTC. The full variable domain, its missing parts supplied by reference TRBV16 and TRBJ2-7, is GEEVAQTPKHLVRGEGQKAKLYCAPIKGHSYVFWYQQVLKNEFKFLISFQNENVFDETGMPKERFSAKCLPNSPCSLEIQATKLEDSAVYFCASSQLQGLAGIRAYEQYFGPGTRLTVT.

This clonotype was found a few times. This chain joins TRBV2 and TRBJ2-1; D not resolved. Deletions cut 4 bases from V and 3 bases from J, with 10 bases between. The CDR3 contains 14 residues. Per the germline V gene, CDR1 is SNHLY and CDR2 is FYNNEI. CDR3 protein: CASSVKGYYNEQFF. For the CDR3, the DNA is TGTGCCAGCAGTGTGAAGGGCTACTACAATGAGCAGTTCTTC.